The 6 T cell receptor beta chains given below trace back to one sample, sequenced in a study of molecular identifiers for immune sequencing clone quantification. From the PCR reads, TCRdb called clonotypes with MiXCR, one entry per CDR3 protein. The sample carries over 300,000 distinct CDR3 sequences, 24% recorded once. Sequencing used naive CD8+ T cells from blood, with Jurkat cell RNA spiked in. The subset here: FACS-sorted CD8+CD4-CCR7+CD45RA+ naive T cells. The receptors derive from a human donor in good health. Some libraries in this study had Jurkat cell RNA spiked in.

V and J are TRBV30 and TRBJ1-5; 10 nucleotides line up with TRBD1. From germline, CDR1 is GTSNPN and CDR2 SVGIG (reference sequence). V was pared by 2 bases and J by 7 bases, with 5 bases of the junction left unmatched. The CDR3 totals 14 residues. The CDR3 protein is CAWSQTGGGQPQHF. The CDR3 DNA follows: TGTGCCTGGAGTCAGACAGGGGGCGGGCAGCCCCAGCATTTT.

The count of this clonotype is one. A read error may be the cause here, since a much bigger clone is one base away. The DNA for the CDR3 is TGTGCCAGCAAATCAGGTCAGGGGTGCAACGAGCAGTACTTC. It translates to CASKSGQGCNEQYF. The chain links TRBV13 to TRBJ2-7; D might be TRBD1 (6 bases). In germline, CDR1 is PRHDT, CDR2 FYEKMQ (reference sequence). V dropped 7 bases and J dropped 5 bases, with 18 bases sitting between them. CDR3 length: 14 amino acids.

This clonotype was found a few times. The CDR3 nucleotides read TGTGCCAGCAGCCTTCTGTCGGTGGCCACTGAAGCTTTCTTT. Translation gives CASSLLSVATEAFF. The V and J genes are TRBV14 and TRBJ1-1; D gene unclear. Deletions cut 4 bases from V and 4 bases from J, with 13 bases between. Looked up from germline, CDR1 is SGHDN and CDR2 is FVKESK. This CDR3 contains 14 residues.

The chain uses TRBV4-3 and TRBJ2-7; D uncertain. Trimming left V 0 bases short and J 4 bases short, with 7 bases between. Germline CDR1 is LGHNA and CDR2 is YSLEER. This CDR3 has 13 residues. DNA for the CDR3: TGCGCCAGCAGCCAAGATGGGAATTACGAGCAGTACTTC. Translated: CASSQDGNYEQYF.

As to this clonotype: A clone one base away is much larger, so this may be a read error. This chain joins TRBV20-1 and TRBJ2-7; 7 bases align to TRBD2. This CDR3 region has 15 residues. Per the germline V gene, CDR1 is DFQATT and CDR2 is SNEGSKA (reference sequence). V dropped 0 bases and J dropped 3; count of bases not matched to a gene: 8. DNA for the CDR3: TGCAGTGCTAGAGAGCGGAATAGCGGGCTCTACGAGCAGTACTTC. Translating gives CSARERNSGLYEQYF.

This clonotype was found once. The chain carries TRBV4-3 and TRBJ1-1, with 7 bases that match TRBD1. Trimming at V came to 3 bases and at J to 3 bases, leaving 16 bases not matched to a gene. Germline lookup yields CDR1 LGHNA and CDR2 YSLEER. This CDR3 is 18 amino acids long. In DNA form, the CDR3 reads TGCGCCAGCAGCCACTACCTTCCGGGACAGAGGATGGACACTGAAGCTTTCTTT. Translating gives CASSHYLPGQRMDTEAFF.